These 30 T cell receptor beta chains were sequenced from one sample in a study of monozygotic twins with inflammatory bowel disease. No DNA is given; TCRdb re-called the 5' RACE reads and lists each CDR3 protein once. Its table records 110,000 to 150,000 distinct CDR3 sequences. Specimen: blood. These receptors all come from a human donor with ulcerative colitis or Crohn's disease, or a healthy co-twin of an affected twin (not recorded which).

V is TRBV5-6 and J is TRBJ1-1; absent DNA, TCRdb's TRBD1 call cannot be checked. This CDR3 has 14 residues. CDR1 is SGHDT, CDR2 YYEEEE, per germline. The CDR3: CASSWTVMNTEAFF. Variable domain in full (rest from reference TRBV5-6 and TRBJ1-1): DAGVTQSPTHLIKTRGQQVTLRCSPKSGHDTVSWYQQALGQGPQFIFQYYEEEERQRGNFPDRFSGHQFPNYSSELNVNALLLGDSALYLCASSWTVMNTEAFFGQGTRLTVV.

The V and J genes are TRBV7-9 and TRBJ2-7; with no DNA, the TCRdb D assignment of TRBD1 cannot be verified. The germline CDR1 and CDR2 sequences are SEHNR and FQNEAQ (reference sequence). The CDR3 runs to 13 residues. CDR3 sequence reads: CASSPRTGYEQYF.

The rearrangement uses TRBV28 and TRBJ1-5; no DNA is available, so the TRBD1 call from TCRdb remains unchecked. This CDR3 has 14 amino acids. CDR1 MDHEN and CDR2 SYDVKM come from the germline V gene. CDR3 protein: CASSETGRNQPQHF.

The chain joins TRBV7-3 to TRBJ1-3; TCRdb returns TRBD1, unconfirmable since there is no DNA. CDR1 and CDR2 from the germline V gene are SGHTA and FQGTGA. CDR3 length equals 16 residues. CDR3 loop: CASSPTGARGGNTIYF.

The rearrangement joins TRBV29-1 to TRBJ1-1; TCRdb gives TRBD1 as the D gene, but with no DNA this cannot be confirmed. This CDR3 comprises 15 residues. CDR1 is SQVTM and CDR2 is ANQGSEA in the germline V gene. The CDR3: CSVPTLQGRDTEAFF.

The CDR3 here is CASSLVSGDGYTF. The chain combines TRBV5-1 with TRBJ1-2; there is no DNA to check the TCRdb D call of TRBD1. The CDR3 loop spans 13 amino acids. Per germline, CDR1 SGHRS and CDR2 YFSETQ. Drawing the rest from reference TRBV5-1 and TRBJ1-2, the complete variable domain is KAGVTQTPRYLIKTRGQQVTLSCSPISGHRSVSWYQQTPGQGLQFLFEYFSETQRNKGNFPGRFSGRQFSNSRSEMNVSTLELGDSALYLCASSLVSGDGYTFGSGTRLTVV.

CDR3 protein: CASSLGRESYGYTF. V usage is TRBV7-2 and J usage is TRBJ1-2; TCRdb indicates TRBD1, and absent DNA this call remains unverified. Germline V gene sequence: CDR1 SGHTA, CDR2 FQGNSA. The CDR3 contains 14 residues. The full variable domain, its missing parts supplied by reference TRBV7-2 and TRBJ1-2, is GAGVSQSPSNKVTEKGKDVELRCDPISGHTALYWYRQSLGQGLEFLIYFQGNSAPDKSGLPSDRFSAERTGGSVSTLTIQRTQQEDSAVYLCASSLGRESYGYTFGSGTRLTVV.

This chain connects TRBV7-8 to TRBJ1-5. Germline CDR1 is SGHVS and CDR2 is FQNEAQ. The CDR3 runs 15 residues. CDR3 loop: CASSLRRAGGQPQHF.

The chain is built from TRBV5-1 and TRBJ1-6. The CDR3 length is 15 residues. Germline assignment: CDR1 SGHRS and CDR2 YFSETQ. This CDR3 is CASSFGSSYNSPLHF.

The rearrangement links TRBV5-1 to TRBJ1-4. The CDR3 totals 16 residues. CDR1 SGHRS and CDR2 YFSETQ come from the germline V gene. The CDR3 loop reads CASSSDGQATNEKLFF.

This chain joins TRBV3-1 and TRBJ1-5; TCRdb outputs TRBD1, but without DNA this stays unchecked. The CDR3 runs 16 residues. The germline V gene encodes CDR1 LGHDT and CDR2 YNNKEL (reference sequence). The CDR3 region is CASSQLASGGDQPQHF. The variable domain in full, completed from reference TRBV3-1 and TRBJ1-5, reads DTAVSQTPKYLVTQMGNDKSIKCEQNLGHDTMYWYKQDSKKFLKIMFSYNNKELIINETVPNRFSPKSPDKAHLNLHINSLELGDSAVYFCASSQLASGGDQPQHFGDGTRLSIL.

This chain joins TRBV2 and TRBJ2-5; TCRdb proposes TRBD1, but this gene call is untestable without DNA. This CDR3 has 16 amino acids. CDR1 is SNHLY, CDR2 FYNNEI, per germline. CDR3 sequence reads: CASSEALGTTQETQYF.

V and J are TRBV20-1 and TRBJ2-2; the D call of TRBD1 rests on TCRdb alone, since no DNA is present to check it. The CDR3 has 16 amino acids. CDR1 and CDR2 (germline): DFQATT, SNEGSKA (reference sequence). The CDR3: CSAREIQFANTGELFF.

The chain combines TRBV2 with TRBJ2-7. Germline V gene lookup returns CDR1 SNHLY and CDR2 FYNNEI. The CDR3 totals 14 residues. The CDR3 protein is CASSHGQGPYEQYF.

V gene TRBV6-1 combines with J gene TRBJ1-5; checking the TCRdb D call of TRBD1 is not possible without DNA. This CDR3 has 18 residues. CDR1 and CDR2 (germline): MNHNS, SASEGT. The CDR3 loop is CASRPTGEMGYSNQPQHF.

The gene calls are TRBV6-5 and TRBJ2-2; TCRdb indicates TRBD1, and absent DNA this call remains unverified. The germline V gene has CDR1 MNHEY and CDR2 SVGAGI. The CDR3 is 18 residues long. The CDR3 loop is CASSFLLSGGVNTGELFF.

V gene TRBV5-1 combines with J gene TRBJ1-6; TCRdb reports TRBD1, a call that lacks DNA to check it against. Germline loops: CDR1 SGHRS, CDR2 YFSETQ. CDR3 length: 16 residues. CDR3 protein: CASSLDTPGGNSPLHF.

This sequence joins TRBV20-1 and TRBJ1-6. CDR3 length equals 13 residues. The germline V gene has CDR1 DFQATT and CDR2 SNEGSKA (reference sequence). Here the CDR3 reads CSARAILLPPLHF.

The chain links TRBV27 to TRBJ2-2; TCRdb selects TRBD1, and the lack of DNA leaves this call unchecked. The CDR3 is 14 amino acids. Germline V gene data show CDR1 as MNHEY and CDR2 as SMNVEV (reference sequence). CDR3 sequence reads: CASSYRVQGGELFF.

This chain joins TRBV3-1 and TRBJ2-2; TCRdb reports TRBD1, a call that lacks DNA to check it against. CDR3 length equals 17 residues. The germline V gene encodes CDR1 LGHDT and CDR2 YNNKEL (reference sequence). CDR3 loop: CASTGPGQSLNTGELFF.

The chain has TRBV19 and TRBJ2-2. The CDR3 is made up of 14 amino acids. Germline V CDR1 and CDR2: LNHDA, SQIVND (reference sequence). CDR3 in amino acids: CASSMGKNTGELFF.

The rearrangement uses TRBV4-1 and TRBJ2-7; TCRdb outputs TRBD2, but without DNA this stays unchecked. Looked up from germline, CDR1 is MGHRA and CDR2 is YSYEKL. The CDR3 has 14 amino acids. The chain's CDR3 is CASSQVRAAYEQYF.

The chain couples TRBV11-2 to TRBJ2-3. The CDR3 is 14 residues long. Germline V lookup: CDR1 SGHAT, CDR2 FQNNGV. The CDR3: CASSLDLGLDTQYF. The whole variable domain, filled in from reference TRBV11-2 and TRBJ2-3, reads EAGVAQSPRYKIIEKRQSVAFWCNPISGHATLYWYQQILGQGPKLLIQFQNNGVVDDSQLPKDRFSAERLKGVDSTLKIQPAKLEDSAVYLCASSLDLGLDTQYFGPGTRLTVL.

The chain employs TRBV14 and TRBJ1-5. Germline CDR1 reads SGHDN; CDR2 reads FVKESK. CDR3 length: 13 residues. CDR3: CASSQSANQPQHF. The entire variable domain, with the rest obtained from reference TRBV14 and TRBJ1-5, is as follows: EAGVTQFPSHSVIEKGQTVTLRCDPISGHDNLYWYRRVMGKEIKFLLHFVKESKQDESGMPNNRFLAERTGGTYSTLKVQPAELEDSGVYFCASSQSANQPQHFGDGTRLSIL.

CDR3 region: CASSPSGTTDTQYF. The chain combines TRBV7-7 with TRBJ2-3. This CDR3 spans 14 amino acids. In germline, CDR1 is SSHAT, CDR2 FNYEAQ (reference sequence). Drawing the rest from reference TRBV7-7 and TRBJ2-3, the complete variable domain is GAGVSQSPRYKVTKRGQDVTLRCDPISSHATLYWYQQALGQGPEFLTYFNYEAQPDKSGLPSDRFSAERPEGSISTLTIQRTEQRDSAMYRCASSPSGTTDTQYFGPGTRLTVL.

This CDR3 reads CAIATGDEQFF. The J gene is TRBJ2-1, the V gene TRBV10-3; without DNA, the TCRdb call of TRBD1 cannot be checked. The CDR3 covers 11 residues. CDR1 is ENHRY, CDR2 SYGVKD, per germline.

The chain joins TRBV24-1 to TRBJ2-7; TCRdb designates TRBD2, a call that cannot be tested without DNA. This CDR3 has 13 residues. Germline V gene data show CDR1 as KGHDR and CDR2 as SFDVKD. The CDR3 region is CATSDRGPRSMYF.

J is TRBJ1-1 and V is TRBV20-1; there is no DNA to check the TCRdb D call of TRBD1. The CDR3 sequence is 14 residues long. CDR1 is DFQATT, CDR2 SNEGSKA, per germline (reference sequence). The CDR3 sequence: CSARGGESNTEAFF.

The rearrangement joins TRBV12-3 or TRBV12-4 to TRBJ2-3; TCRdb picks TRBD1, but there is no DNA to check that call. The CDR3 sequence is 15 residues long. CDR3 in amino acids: CASRSTGGGTDTQYF.

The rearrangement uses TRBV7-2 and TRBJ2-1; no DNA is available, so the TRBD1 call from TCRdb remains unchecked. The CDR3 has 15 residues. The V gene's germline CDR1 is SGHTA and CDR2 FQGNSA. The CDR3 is CASSRDRTTYNEQFF.